Reported below is one TCR beta chain. Using immunoSEQ multiplex PCR, the repertoire was profiled, and TCRdb retains in-frame clones only, with some absent. The sample carries about 170,000 clones, around 90% recorded once. These data are taken from a study of T cell responses to AZD1222 COVID-19 vaccine. This TCR derives from an adult who received the AZD1222 COVID-19 vaccine. The starting material was peripheral blood, obtained 28 days after the second AZD1222 dose.

This CDR3 reads CASSLSDTQYF. CDR3 DNA: TGTGCCAGCAGTTTGTCAGATACGCAGTATTTT. V usage is TRBV12-3 or TRBV12-4 and J usage is TRBJ2-3; no clear D gene. Trimming shortened V by 3 bases and J by 4 bases, and 2 bases separated the two germline ends. The CDR3 spans 11 residues.